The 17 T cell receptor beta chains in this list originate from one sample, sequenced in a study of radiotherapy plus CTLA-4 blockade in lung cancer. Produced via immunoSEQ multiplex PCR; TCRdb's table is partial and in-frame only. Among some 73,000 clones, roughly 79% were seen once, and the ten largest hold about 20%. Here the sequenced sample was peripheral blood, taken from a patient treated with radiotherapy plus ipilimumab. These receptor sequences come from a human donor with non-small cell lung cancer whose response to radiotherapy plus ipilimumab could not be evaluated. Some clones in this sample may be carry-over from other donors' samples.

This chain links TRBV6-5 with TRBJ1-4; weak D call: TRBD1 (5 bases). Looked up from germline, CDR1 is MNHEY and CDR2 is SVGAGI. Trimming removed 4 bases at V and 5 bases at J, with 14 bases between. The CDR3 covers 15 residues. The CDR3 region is CASSFSGTSNEKLFF. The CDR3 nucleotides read TGTGCCAGCAGTTTCTCCGGGACTTCAAATGAAAAACTGTTTTTT.

Here the CDR3 DNA reads TGTGCCAGCAGCCTGACTAGCGGTTCCTACGAGCAGTACTTC. Translating it yields CASSLTSGSYEQYF. V usage is TRBV11-2 and J usage is TRBJ2-7; 9 bases align to TRBD2. CDR1 SGHAT and CDR2 FQNNGV come from the germline V gene. Losses at the gene ends were 5 bases for V and 1 base for J; bases not matched to a gene: 3. The CDR3 runs to 14 residues.

The CDR3 sequence: CASSSPGPDRTYGYTF. The DNA of the CDR3 is TGTGCCAGCAGTTCCCCCGGGCCGGACAGGACCTATGGCTACACCTTC. This chain links TRBV28 with TRBJ1-2; TRBD1 matches 7 bases. This CDR3 spans 16 amino acids. Germline V gene data show CDR1 as MDHEN and CDR2 as SYDVKM. With 4 bases clipped from V and 4 bases from J, the junction kept 12 bases outside the gene matches.

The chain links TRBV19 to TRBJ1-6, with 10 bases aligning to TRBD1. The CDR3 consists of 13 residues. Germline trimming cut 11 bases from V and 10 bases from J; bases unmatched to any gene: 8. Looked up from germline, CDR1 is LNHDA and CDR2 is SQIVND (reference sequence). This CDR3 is CAGRGTGDSPLHF. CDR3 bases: TGTGCCGGAAGGGGGACAGGGGACTCACCCCTCCACTTT.

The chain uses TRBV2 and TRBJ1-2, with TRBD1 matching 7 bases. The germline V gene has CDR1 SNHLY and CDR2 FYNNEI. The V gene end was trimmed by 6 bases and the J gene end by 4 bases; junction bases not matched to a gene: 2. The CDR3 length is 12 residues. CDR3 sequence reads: CASSRQGYGYTF. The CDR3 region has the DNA TGTGCCAGCAGCAGACAGGGCTATGGCTACACCTTC.

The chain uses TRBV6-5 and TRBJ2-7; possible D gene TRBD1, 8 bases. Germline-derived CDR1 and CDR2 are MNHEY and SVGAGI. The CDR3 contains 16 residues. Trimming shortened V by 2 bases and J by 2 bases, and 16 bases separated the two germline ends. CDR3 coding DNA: TGTGCCAGCAGTTACGACAGGGGCGGGGGAACCTACGAGCAGTACTTC. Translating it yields CASSYDRGGGTYEQYF.

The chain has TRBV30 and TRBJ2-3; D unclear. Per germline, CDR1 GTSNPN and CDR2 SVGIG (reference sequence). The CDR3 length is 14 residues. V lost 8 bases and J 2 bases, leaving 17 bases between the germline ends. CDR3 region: CAGSRITFTDTQYF. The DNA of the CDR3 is TGTGCCGGCTCTAGGATCACCTTCACAGATACGCAGTATTTT.

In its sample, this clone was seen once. CDR3 DNA sequence: TGTGCCAGCAGCTTGTTGGGACTCCAAGAGACCCAGTACTTC. Its translation: CASSLLGLQETQYF. The rearrangement joins TRBV5-5 to TRBJ2-5; a possible D gene is TRBD2 (6 bases). The V end was cut by 1 base, the J end by 1 base, with 8 bases between. This CDR3 comprises 14 residues. The V gene's germline CDR1 is SGHKS and CDR2 YYEKEE (reference sequence).

The CDR3 reads CASSSRPDSEAFF. The CDR3 region has the DNA TGTGCCAGCAGTTCCCGCCCGGACAGTGAAGCTTTCTTT. The rearrangement uses TRBV27 and TRBJ1-1; possibly TRBD1 for D (6 bases). This CDR3 spans 13 amino acids. Germline lookup yields CDR1 MNHEY and CDR2 SMNVEV (reference sequence). V was cut by 4 bases and J by 7 bases, with 13 bases left in between.

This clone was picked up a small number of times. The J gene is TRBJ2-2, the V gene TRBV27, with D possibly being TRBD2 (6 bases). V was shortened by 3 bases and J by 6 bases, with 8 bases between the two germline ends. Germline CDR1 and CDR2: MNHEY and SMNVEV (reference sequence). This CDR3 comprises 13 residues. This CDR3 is CASSFWGAGELFF. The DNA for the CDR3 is TGTGCCAGCAGTTTCTGGGGGGCCGGGGAGCTGTTTTTT.

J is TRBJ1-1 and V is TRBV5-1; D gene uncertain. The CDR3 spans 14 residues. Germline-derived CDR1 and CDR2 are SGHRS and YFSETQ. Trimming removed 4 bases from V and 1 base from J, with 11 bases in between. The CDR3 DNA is TGCGCCAGCAGCCTCATCCAAGCGAACACTGAAGCTTTCTTT. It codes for CASSLIQANTEAFF.

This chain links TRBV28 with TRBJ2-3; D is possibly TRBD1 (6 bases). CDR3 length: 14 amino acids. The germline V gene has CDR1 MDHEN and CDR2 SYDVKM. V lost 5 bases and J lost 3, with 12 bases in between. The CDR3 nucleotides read TGTGCCAGCAGTCAGGACAGTAGAACAGATACGCAGTATTTT. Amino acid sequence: CASSQDSRTDTQYF.

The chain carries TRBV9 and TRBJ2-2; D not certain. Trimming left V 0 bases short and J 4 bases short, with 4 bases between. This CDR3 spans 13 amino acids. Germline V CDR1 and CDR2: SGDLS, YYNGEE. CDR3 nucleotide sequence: TGTGCCAGCAGCGTAGCTCCCACCGGGGAGCTGTTTTTT. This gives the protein CASSVAPTGELFF.

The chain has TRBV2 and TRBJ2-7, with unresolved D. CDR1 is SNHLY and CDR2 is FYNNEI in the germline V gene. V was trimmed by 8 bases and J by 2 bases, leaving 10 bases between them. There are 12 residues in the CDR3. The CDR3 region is CASSSATYEQYF. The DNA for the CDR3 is TGTGCCAGCTCTTCCGCGACCTACGAGCAGTACTTC.

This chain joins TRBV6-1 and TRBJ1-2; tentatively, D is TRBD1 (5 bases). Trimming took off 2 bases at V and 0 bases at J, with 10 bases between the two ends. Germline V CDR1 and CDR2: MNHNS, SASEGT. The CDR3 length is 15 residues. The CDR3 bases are TGTGCCAGCAGTGAAATACAGGCCGCTAACTATGGCTACACCTTC. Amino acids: CASSEIQAANYGYTF.

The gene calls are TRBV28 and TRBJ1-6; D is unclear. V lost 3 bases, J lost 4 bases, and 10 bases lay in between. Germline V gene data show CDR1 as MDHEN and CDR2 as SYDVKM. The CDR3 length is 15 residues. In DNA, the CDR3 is TGTGCCAGCAGTTTGACACTCCAGTATAATTCACCCCTCCACTTT. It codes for CASSLTLQYNSPLHF. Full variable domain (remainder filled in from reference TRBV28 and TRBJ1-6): DVKVTQSSRYLVKRTGEKVFLECVQDMDHENMFWYRQDPGLGLRLIYFSYDVKMKEKGDIPEGYSVSREKKERFSLILESASTNQTSMYLCASSLTLQYNSPLHFGNGTRLTVT.

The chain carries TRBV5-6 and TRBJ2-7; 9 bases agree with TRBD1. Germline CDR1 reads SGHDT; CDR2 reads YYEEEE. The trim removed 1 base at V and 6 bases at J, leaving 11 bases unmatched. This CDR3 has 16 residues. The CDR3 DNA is TGTGCCAGCAGCTTGAAGGCGGGACAGGGTTTTAGCGAGCAGTACTTC. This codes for CASSLKAGQGFSEQYF.